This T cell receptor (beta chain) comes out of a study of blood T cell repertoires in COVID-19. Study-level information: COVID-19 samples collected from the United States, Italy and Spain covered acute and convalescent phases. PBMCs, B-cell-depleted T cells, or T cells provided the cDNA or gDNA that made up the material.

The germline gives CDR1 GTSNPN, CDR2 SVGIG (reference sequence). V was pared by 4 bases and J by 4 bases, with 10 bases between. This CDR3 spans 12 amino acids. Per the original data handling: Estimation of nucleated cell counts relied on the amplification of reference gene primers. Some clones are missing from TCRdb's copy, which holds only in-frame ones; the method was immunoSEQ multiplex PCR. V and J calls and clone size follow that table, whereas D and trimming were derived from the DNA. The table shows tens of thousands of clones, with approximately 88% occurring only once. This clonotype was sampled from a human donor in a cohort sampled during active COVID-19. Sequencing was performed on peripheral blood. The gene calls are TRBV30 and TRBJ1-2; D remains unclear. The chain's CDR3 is CAWKTGFYGYTF. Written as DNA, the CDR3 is TGTGCCTGGAAAACCGGGTTCTATGGCTACACCTTC.